One sample yielded the 4 T cell receptor beta chains listed below, sequenced in a study of shared clonotypes between healthy human individuals. TCRdb's copy holds only in-frame clones and misses some; the assay was immunoSEQ multiplex PCR. In the table there are 2 million to 2.5 million clones, around 90% of which are singletons. Sequenced material: naive CD4+ T cells from PBMCs. As to subset: CD45RA+ positively selected. The source of these receptors is a man aged 18 to 35 in good health. Some clones in this sample may be carry-over from other donors' samples.

The chain employs TRBV7-9 and TRBJ1-2; D ambiguous. Between the trimmed V and J ends, which lost 2 bases and 2 bases, there was a span of 21 bases. The germline CDR1 and CDR2 sequences are SEHNR and FQNEAQ (reference sequence). The CDR3 consists of 18 residues. The CDR3 DNA reads as TGTGCCAGCAGCTTAATTTTTTGGTCGAGGGATGGGAACTATGGCTACACCTTC. Its protein is CASSLIFWSRDGNYGYTF.

The CDR3 reads CASDPRGGGANVLTF. CDR3 DNA: TGTGCCAGCGACCCCAGGGGTGGTGGGGCCAACGTCCTGACTTTC. This rearrangement joins TRBV6-1 to TRBJ2-6; D is possibly TRBD1 (6 bases). V was pared by 8 bases and J by 3 bases, with 14 bases between. The CDR3 consists of 15 residues. Germline V CDR1 and CDR2: MNHNS, SASEGT.

The chain joins TRBV10-3 to TRBJ2-1, with 10 bases fitting TRBD2. The CDR3 contains 15 residues. Germline CDR1 ENHRY, CDR2 SYGVKD. With 4 bases clipped from V and 3 bases from J, the junction kept 3 bases outside the gene matches. The CDR3 DNA reads as TGTGCCATCAGTGGGCTAGCGGGGGTCTACAATGAGCAGTTCTTC. Protein: CAISGLAGVYNEQFF.

The J gene is TRBJ1-2, the V gene TRBV5-1; D not resolved. The V gene's germline CDR1 is SGHRS and CDR2 YFSETQ. The CDR3 is made up of 14 amino acids. V lost 6 bases, J lost 1 base, and 13 bases lay in between. In DNA, the CDR3 is TGCGCCAGCACCCCCACCGGGAGTAACTATGGCTACACCTTC. As protein: CASTPTGSNYGYTF.